The 20 T cell receptor beta chains reported below all come from one sample, sequenced in a study of T cells in Graves' hyperthyroidism and ophthalmopathy. Amplification yielded TCR beta CDR3 regions, with RNA transcripts as the source. Researchers ran a first-round RT-PCR on the TCR CDR3 using the HTBI primer set. Using its own MiXCR run on the multiplex PCR reads, TCRdb lists one record per CDR3 protein. The sample carries around 250,000 distinct CDR3 sequences, about 15% recorded once. The specimen was blood. The receptors stem from a woman younger than 30 with Graves' ophthalmopathy.

This clonotype was detected ten times or more. The chain is built from TRBV7-2 and TRBJ2-7; a weak D match, TRBD1 (6 bases). V was clipped by 5 bases and J by 1 base, with 12 bases between them. Germline-derived CDR1 and CDR2 are SGHTA and FQGNSA. There are 14 residues in the CDR3. CDR3 nucleotide sequence: TGTGCCAGCAGCCCGTATGGGACATCCTACGAGCAGTACTTC. It yields the protein CASSPYGTSYEQYF.

The chain employs TRBV13 and TRBJ2-1, with 8 positions matching TRBD1. The germline V gene encodes CDR1 PRHDT and CDR2 FYEKMQ (reference sequence). The V and J ends lost 1 base and 6 bases, in that order; junction bases with no gene match: 8. There are 16 residues in the CDR3. DNA for the CDR3: TGTGCCAGCAGCTTAGCCAGGACAGGGACCCCCAATGAGCAGTTCTTC. It yields the protein CASSLARTGTPNEQFF.

This clonotype was observed many times. The V call is TRBV29-1, the J call TRBJ1-1; D ambiguous. Germline CDR1 SQVTM, CDR2 ANQGSEA. V dropped 4 bases and J dropped 4 bases, with 13 bases sitting between them. The CDR3 consists of 13 residues. The CDR3 DNA sequence: TGCAGCGTTGTGGTCAACTCGGGCACTGAAGCTTTCTTT. It codes for CSVVVNSGTEAFF.

The V and J genes are TRBV11-2 and TRBJ2-3; TRBD2 is a possible D gene (5 bases). Germline CDR1 reads SGHAT; CDR2 reads FQNNGV. There are 13 residues in the CDR3. Trimming pared 4 bases from V and 5 bases from J, leaving 10 bases between. The CDR3 sequence: CASSSLAQDTQYF. CDR3 nucleotides: TGTGCCAGCAGCTCTCTAGCTCAAGATACGCAGTATTTT.

The sample holds many counts of this clonotype. This chain connects TRBV5-1 to TRBJ2-1; D is possibly TRBD2 (5 bases). Looked up from germline, CDR1 is SGHRS and CDR2 is YFSETQ. Trimming took off 0 bases at V and 9 bases at J, with 13 bases between the two ends. This CDR3 comprises 14 residues. Here the CDR3 reads CASSLVDFPFEQFF. Written as DNA, the CDR3 is TGCGCCAGCAGCTTGGTGGACTTTCCGTTTGAGCAGTTCTTC. The variable domain in full, completed from reference TRBV5-1 and TRBJ2-1, reads KAGVTQTPRYLIKTRGQQVTLSCSPISGHRSVSWYQQTPGQGLQFLFEYFSETQRNKGNFPGRFSGRQFSNSRSEMNVSTLELGDSALYLCASSLVDFPFEQFFGPGTRLTVL.

This chain links TRBV6-5 with TRBJ2-1, with a possible D match to TRBD2 (6 bases). The CDR3 totals 14 residues. CDR1 MNHEY and CDR2 SVGAGI come from the germline V gene. The V end was cut by 2 bases, the J end by 10 bases, with 15 bases between. The CDR3, as DNA: TGTGCCAGCAGTTACCAGGAGGGAATAAGCGAGCAGTTCTTC. This translates into CASSYQEGISEQFF.

This clonotype was counted ten times or more. The chain joins TRBV5-1 to TRBJ2-7; the match to TRBD1 covers 9 bases. The length of the CDR3 is 13 residues. V was clipped by 6 bases and J by 5 bases; unmatched bases: 6. CDR1 is SGHRS and CDR2 is YFSETQ in the germline V gene. CDR3 nucleotide sequence: TGCGCCAGCACCCGGACAGGGGCTGACGAGCAGTACTTC. It codes for CASTRTGADEQYF.

This clonotype came up many times. The chain recombines TRBV28 with TRBJ1-1; TRBD1 aligns across 7 bases. Germline lookup yields CDR1 MDHEN and CDR2 SYDVKM. The CDR3 covers 15 residues. V was pared by 7 bases and J by 5 bases, with 13 bases of the junction left unmatched. CDR3: CASTRQGPLMTEAFF. CDR3 nucleotides: TGTGCCAGCACTCGACAGGGTCCGCTAATGACTGAAGCTTTCTTT.

In its sample, this clonotype was seen many times. The rearrangement links TRBV5-1 to TRBJ2-7; maybe TRBD1 (5 bases). The CDR3 totals 15 residues. Deletions cut 4 bases from V and 4 bases from J, with 18 bases between. Germline CDR1 reads SGHRS; CDR2 reads YFSETQ. For the CDR3, the DNA is TGCGCCAGCAGCCTGGGGCCCCAAAGAGGATACGAGCAGTACTTC. Translation gives CASSLGPQRGYEQYF.

This clonotype was recorded at least ten times. J is TRBJ1-2 and V is TRBV20-1; TRBD1 matches 7 bases. The CDR3 consists of 14 residues. From germline, CDR1 is DFQATT and CDR2 SNEGSKA (reference sequence). Unmatched junction bases numbered 8, after V lost 3 bases and J lost 4 bases. As DNA, the CDR3 is TGCAGTGCTAGCCCCGGGACAGCTTTCTATGGCTACACCTTC. This sequence encodes CSASPGTAFYGYTF.

In its sample, this clonotype was seen many times. CDR3 DNA sequence: TGCAGTGCTAGAGCCTCGGACTTTGCCACAGATACGCAGTATTTT. This gives the protein CSARASDFATDTQYF. V and J are TRBV20-1 and TRBJ2-3; TRBD2 might be the D (5 bases). CDR3 length: 15 amino acids. Trimming cost V 1 base and J 2 bases, with 13 bases left between them. The germline V gene has CDR1 DFQATT and CDR2 SNEGSKA (reference sequence).

The sample holds a few counts of this clonotype. V usage is TRBV18 and J usage is TRBJ2-1; 11 bases are shared with TRBD2. V shed 4 bases and J 15 bases; nucleotides not matched to a gene: 5. Germline assignment: CDR1 KGHSH and CDR2 LQKENI. This CDR3 contains 12 residues. CDR3: CASSRGLAGLFF. CDR3 nucleotide sequence: TGTGCCAGCTCACGAGGACTAGCGGGTTTGTTCTTC.

In its sample, this clonotype was seen many times. V is TRBV19 and J is TRBJ1-5; 7 nucleotides agree with TRBD1. Germline CDR1 is LNHDA and CDR2 is SQIVND (reference sequence). V was clipped by 3 bases and J by 4 bases; unmatched bases: 3. CDR3 size: 14 residues. CDR3 sequence (DNA): TGTGCCAGTAGTATGGGGACAGCTAATCAGCCCCAGCATTTT. Amino acid sequence: CASSMGTANQPQHF. Full variable domain (rest looked up from reference TRBV19 and TRBJ1-5): DGGITQSPKYLFRKEGQNVTLSCEQNLNHDAMYWYRQDPGQGLRLIYYSQIVNDFQKGDIAEGYSVSREKKESFPLTVTSAQKNPTAFYLCASSMGTANQPQHFGDGTRLSIL.

This clonotype was seen repeatedly, ten times or more. CDR3 protein: CASSSAGTGGSRQPQHF. In DNA, the CDR3 is TGTGCCAGCAGTTCCGCCGGGACAGGGGGAAGTCGGCAGCCCCAGCATTTT. This chain links TRBV28 with TRBJ1-5; 11 nucleotides align to TRBD1. CDR3 size: 17 residues. Germline-derived CDR1 and CDR2 are MDHEN and SYDVKM. V gave up 4 bases and J gave up 7 bases; unmatched junction bases: 12. Supplemented by reference TRBV28 and TRBJ1-5, the full variable domain reads DVKVTQSSRYLVKRTGEKVFLECVQDMDHENMFWYRQDPGLGLRLIYFSYDVKMKEKGDIPEGYSVSREKKERFSLILESASTNQTSMYLCASSSAGTGGSRQPQHFGDGTRLSIL.

CDR3 in amino acids: CASSPFLDRGNTGELFF. The CDR3 region has the DNA TGCGCCAGCAGCCCCTTTTTGGACAGGGGGAACACCGGGGAGCTGTTTTTT. The J gene is TRBJ2-2, the V gene TRBV4-1; 9 bases are shared with TRBD1. The CDR3 is made up of 17 amino acids. V shed 4 bases, J shed 1 base, and the junction held 7 bases outside the gene matches. Germline V lookup: CDR1 MGHRA, CDR2 YSYEKL.

This clonotype came up many times. V and J are TRBV20-1 and TRBJ1-2, with D unclear. V lost 4 bases to trimming and J lost 5 bases, with 17 bases between them. This CDR3 is 14 amino acids long. Germline lookup yields CDR1 DFQATT and CDR2 SNEGSKA (reference sequence). The CDR3 DNA follows: TGCAGTGCTATAATCGAGGCGGGAAATTATGGCTACACCTTC. Its translation is CSAIIEAGNYGYTF.

This clonotype was counted at least ten times. The rearrangement links TRBV30 to TRBJ1-1; D may be TRBD1 (5 bases). Germline V gives CDR1 GTSNPN, CDR2 SVGIG (reference sequence). With 7 bases removed from V and 4 bases from J, the gap between germline ends came to 13 bases. This CDR3 is 12 amino acids long. Here the CDR3 DNA reads TGTGCCTTTTTCAGGGAGTTCACTGAAGCTTTCTTT. Protein sequence: CAFFREFTEAFF.

The V call is TRBV19, the J call TRBJ2-7; 10 bases align to TRBD1. CDR3 length equals 16 residues. Germline V gene lookup returns CDR1 LNHDA and CDR2 SQIVND (reference sequence). V gave up 1 base and J gave up 3 bases; unmatched junction bases: 6. CDR3 sequence reads: CASSIVWDRGVYEQYF. The DNA for the CDR3 is TGTGCCAGTAGTATAGTGTGGGACAGGGGCGTCTACGAGCAGTACTTC.

There are many counts of this clonotype. The chain uses TRBV2 and TRBJ2-3, with D perhaps TRBD2 (5 bases). Germline loops: CDR1 SNHLY, CDR2 FYNNEI. The CDR3 has 13 residues. Trimming took 11 bases from V and 3 from J, leaving 15 bases between them. The CDR3 sequence is CASPEVRTDTQYF. The CDR3 coding sequence is TGTGCCTCCCCGGAGGTCAGGACAGATACGCAGTATTTT.

This clonotype was seen at least ten times. The chain links TRBV7-9 to TRBJ1-3; D ambiguous. Germline CDR1 and CDR2: SEHNR and FQNEAQ (reference sequence). This CDR3 region has 16 residues. V gave up 5 bases and J gave up 0 bases, with 14 bases separating them. The CDR3 region is CASSIIDSTSGNTIYF. CDR3 coding DNA: TGTGCCAGCAGCATAATCGACTCCACCTCTGGAAACACCATATATTTT.